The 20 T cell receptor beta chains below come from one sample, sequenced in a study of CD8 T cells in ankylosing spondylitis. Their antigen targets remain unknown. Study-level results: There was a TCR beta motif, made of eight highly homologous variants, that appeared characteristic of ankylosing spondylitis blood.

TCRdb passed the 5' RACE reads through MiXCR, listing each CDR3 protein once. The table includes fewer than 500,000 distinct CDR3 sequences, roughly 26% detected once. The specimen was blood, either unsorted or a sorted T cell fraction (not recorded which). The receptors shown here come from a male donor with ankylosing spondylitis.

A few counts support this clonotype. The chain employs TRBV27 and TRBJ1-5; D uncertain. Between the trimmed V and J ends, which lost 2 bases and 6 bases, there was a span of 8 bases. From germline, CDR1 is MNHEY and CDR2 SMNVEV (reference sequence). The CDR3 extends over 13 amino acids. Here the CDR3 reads CASSLREGQPQHF. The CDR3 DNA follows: TGTGCCAGCAGTTTAAGGGAGGGTCAGCCCCAGCATTTT.

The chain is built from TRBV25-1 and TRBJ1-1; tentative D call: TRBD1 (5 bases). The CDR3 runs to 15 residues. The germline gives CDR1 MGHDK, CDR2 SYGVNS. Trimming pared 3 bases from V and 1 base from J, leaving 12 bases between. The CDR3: CASSDYGRGNTEAFF. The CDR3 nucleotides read TGTGCCAGCAGTGACTACGGAAGGGGGAACACTGAAGCTTTCTTT.

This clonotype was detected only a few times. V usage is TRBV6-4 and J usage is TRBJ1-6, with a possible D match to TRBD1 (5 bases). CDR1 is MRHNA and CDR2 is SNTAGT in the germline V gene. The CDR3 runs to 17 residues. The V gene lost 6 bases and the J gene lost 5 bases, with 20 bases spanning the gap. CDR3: CASSQFPSGTDNSPLHF. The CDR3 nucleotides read TGTGCCAGCAGCCAGTTCCCTTCCGGGACCGATAATTCACCCCTCCACTTT.

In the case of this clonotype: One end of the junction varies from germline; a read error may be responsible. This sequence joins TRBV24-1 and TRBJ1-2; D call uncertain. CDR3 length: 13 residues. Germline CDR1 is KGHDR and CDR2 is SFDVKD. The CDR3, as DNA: TGTGCCACCAGCGATTCACAAAACTATGGCTACACCTTC. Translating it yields CATSDSQNYGYTF.

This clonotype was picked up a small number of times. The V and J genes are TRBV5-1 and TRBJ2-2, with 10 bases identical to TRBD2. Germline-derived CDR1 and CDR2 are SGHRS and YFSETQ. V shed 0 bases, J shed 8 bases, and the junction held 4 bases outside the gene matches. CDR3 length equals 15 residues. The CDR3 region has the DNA TGCGCCAGCAGCTTGGCACTAGCGGGAAGTGGGGAGCTGTTTTTT. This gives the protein CASSLALAGSGELFF.

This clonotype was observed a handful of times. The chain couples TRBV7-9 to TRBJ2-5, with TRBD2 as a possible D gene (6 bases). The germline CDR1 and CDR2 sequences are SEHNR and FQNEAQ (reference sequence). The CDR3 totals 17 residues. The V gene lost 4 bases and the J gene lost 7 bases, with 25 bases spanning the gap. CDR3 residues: CASSSPSAAGPDGTQYF. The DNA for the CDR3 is TGTGCCAGCAGCTCACCTTCGGCCGCGGGACCCGATGGGACCCAGTACTTC.

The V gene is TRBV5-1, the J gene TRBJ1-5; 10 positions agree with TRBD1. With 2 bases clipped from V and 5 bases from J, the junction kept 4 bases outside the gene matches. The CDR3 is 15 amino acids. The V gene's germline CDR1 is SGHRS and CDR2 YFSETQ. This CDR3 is CASSFSGTGDQPQHF. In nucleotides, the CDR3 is TGCGCCAGCAGCTTTTCCGGGACAGGGGATCAGCCCCAGCATTTT.

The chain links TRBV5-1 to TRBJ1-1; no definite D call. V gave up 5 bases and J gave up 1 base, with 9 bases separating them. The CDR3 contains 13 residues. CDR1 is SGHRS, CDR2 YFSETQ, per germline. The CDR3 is CASSEGTNTEAFF. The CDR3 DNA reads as TGCGCCAGCAGTGAGGGCACGAACACTGAAGCTTTCTTT.

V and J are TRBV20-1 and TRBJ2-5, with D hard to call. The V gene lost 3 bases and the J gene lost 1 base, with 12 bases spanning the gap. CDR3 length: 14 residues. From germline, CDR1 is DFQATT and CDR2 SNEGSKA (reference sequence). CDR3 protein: CSARKAEFQETQYF. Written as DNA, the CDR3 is TGCAGTGCTAGGAAGGCGGAATTCCAAGAGACCCAGTACTTC.

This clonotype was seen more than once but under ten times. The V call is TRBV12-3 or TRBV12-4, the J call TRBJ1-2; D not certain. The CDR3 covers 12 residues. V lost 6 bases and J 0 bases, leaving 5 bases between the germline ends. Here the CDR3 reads CASSGPNYGYTF. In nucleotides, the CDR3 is TGTGCCAGCAGCGGCCCTAACTATGGCTACACCTTC.

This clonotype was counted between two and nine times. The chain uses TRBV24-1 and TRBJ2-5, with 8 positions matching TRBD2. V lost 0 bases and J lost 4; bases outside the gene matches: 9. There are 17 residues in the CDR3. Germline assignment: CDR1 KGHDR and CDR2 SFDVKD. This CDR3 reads CATSDLFSGGGRETQYF. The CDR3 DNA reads TGTGCCACCAGTGATTTGTTCTCGGGAGGGGGACGAGAGACCCAGTACTTC.

The CDR3 is CASRGASEMNEQFF. CDR3 coding DNA: TGCGCCAGCAGAGGGGCTAGCGAAATGAATGAGCAGTTCTTC. This sequence joins TRBV4-1 and TRBJ2-1; D is perhaps TRBD2 (6 bases). Trimming stripped 6 bases from V and 7 bases from J, with 16 bases between. This CDR3 contains 14 residues. The germline CDR1 and CDR2 sequences are MGHRA and YSYEKL.

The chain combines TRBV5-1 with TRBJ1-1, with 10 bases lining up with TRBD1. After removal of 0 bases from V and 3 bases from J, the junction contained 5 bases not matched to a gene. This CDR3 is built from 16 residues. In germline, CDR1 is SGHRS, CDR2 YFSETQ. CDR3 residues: CASSLAFGTGDTEAFF. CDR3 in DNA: TGCGCCAGCAGCTTGGCCTTCGGGACAGGGGACACTGAAGCTTTCTTT.

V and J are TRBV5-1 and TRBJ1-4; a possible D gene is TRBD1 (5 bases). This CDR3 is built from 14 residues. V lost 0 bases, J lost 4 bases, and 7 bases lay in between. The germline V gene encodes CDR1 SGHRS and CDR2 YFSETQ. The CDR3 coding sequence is TGCGCCAGCAGCTTGGGCAGGGATAATGAAAAACTGTTTTTT. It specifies CASSLGRDNEKLFF.

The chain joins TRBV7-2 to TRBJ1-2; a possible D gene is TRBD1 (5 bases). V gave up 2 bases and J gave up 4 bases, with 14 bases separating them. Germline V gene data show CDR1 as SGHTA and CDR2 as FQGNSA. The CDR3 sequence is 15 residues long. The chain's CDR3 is CASSLNQGPLYGYTF. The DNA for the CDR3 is TGTGCCAGCAGCTTAAATCAGGGCCCCCTCTATGGCTACACCTTC.

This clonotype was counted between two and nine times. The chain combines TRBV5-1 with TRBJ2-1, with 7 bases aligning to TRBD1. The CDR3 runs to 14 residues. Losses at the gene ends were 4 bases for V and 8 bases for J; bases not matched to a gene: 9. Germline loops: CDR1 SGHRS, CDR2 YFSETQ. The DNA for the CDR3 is TGCGCCAGCAGCGGGACCCTGACAGGGCATGAGCAGTTCTTC. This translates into CASSGTLTGHEQFF.

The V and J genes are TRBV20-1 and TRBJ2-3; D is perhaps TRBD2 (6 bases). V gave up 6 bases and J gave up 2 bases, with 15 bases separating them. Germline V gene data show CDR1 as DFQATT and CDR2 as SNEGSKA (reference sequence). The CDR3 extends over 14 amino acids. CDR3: CSAPVGGNTDTQYF. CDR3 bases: TGCAGTGCCCCGGTGGGGGGAAACACAGATACGCAGTATTTT.

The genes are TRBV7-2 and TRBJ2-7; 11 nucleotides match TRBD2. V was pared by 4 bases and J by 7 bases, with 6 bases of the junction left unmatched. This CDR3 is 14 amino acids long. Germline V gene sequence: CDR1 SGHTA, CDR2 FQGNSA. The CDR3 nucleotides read TGTGCCAGCAGCTCGGGACTAGCGGTCTTGGAGCAGTACTTC. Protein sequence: CASSSGLAVLEQYF.

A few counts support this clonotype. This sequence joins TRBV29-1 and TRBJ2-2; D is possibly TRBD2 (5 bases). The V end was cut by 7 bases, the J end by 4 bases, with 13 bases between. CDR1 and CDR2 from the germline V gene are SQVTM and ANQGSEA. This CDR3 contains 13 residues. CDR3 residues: CSARTGTTGELFF. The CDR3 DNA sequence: TGCAGCGCAAGGACGGGAACCACCGGGGAGCTGTTTTTT.

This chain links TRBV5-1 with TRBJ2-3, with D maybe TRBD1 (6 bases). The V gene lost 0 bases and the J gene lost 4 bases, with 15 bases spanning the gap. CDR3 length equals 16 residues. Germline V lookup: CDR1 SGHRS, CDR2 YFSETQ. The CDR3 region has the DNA TGCGCCAGCAGCTTGGCGGTAGGGGGTGCGGCAGATACGCAGTATTTT. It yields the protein CASSLAVGGAADTQYF.